These 17 T cell receptor beta chains share one sample of origin, sequenced in a study of T cell repertoires in cytomegalovirus infection. Their target antigens are unknown. TCRdb itself ran the reads through MiXCR, one entry per CDR3 protein. The profile shows some 940,000 distinct CDR3 sequences, around 32% of them singletons. The sample was cultured CD8+ T cells from PBMCs, taken from culture after CMV antigen stimulation. The receptors stem from a human donor in good health (CMV status not recorded). Some clones in this sample may be carry-over from other donors' samples.

This clonotype was recorded at least ten times. This sequence joins TRBV20-1 and TRBJ1-2; unclear D gene. From germline, CDR1 is DFQATT and CDR2 SNEGSKA (reference sequence). The CDR3 has 10 amino acids. V lost 3 bases, J lost 5 bases, and 4 bases lay in between. The chain's CDR3 is CSAREYGYTF. In nucleotides, the CDR3 is TGCAGTGCTAGGGAGTATGGCTACACCTTC.

V gene TRBV7-6 combines with J gene TRBJ2-1, with D possibly being TRBD2 (6 bases). Germline CDR1 and CDR2: SGHVS and FNYEAQ. This CDR3 has 14 residues. For the CDR3, the DNA is TGTGTCAACAGCTTTGGCGGGGTATACAATGAGCAGTTCTTC. Its translation is CVNSFGGVYNEQFF.

The V gene is TRBV6-1, the J gene TRBJ2-3; tentative D call: TRBD1 (6 bases). The V end lost 6 bases, the J end lost 4 bases, and 17 bases lay between the germline ends. This CDR3 is built from 15 residues. Germline CDR1 and CDR2: MNHNS and SASEGT. CDR3 protein: CASSPIQGWPDTQYF. CDR3 nucleotide sequence: TGTGCCAGCAGCCCAATACAGGGATGGCCAGATACGCAGTATTTT.

V gene TRBV6-8 combines with J gene TRBJ1-5; D is undetermined. The germline V and J ends were trimmed by 0 bases and 0 bases, with 9 bases remaining between them. The length of the CDR3 is 16 residues. Germline CDR1 MNHGY, CDR2 SAAAGT. CDR3 in amino acids: CASSYSRTYSNQPQHF. The DNA of the CDR3 is TGTGCCAGCAGTTACTCCCGTACCTATAGCAATCAGCCCCAGCATTTT.

The V call is TRBV7-9, the J call TRBJ2-5; tentative D call: TRBD1 (6 bases). V gave up 5 bases and J gave up 5 bases, with 15 bases separating them. CDR3 size: 14 residues. Germline assignment: CDR1 SEHNR and CDR2 FQNEAQ (reference sequence). The CDR3 coding sequence is TGTGCCAGCAGCCTTGGGGGCCGATCGGAGACCCAGTACTTC. It specifies CASSLGGRSETQYF.

This sequence joins TRBV2 and TRBJ2-1; 8 nucleotides agree with TRBD1. The germline V gene encodes CDR1 SNHLY and CDR2 FYNNEI. The CDR3 is 15 residues long. Trimming took 3 bases from V and 6 from J; bases not matched to a gene: 7. The CDR3 loop reads CASSDLTGVSNEQFF. As DNA, the CDR3 is TGTGCCAGCAGTGACCTGACAGGGGTTAGCAATGAGCAGTTCTTC.

The chain uses TRBV5-5 and TRBJ1-1; D possibly corresponds to TRBD1 (6 bases). Per the germline V gene, CDR1 is SGHKS and CDR2 is YYEKEE (reference sequence). Trimming took off 8 bases at V and 1 base at J, with 18 bases between the two ends. The CDR3 consists of 15 residues. Written as DNA, the CDR3 is TGTGCCAGTAGCGTAAGGGGGGAGACGAACACTGAAGCTTTCTTT. This encodes CASSVRGETNTEAFF.

This clonotype has just a few counts. The V and J genes are TRBV7-6 and TRBJ2-2; D gene uncertain. This CDR3 has 12 amino acids. V shed 11 bases and J shed 4 bases, with 11 bases lying between them. Germline lookup yields CDR1 SGHVS and CDR2 FNYEAQ. The CDR3 DNA sequence: TGTGCCTGCCTAGGACCCACCGGGGAGCTGTTTTTT. The encoded protein is CACLGPTGELFF.

A few counts support this clonotype. The DNA for the CDR3 is TGCGCCAGCATAATTACAGGGAACACCATATATTTT. Its translation is CASIITGNTIYF. This rearrangement joins TRBV10-1 to TRBJ1-3, with a weak D call TRBD1 (6 bases). The CDR3 extends over 12 amino acids. In germline, CDR1 is WNHNN, CDR2 SYGVQD (reference sequence). V was shortened by 7 bases and J by 7 bases, with 11 bases between the two germline ends.

The CDR3 DNA reads as TGCGCCAGCAGCCACCCCGACAGGGGGCGAAACACCGGGGAGCTGTTTTTT. It codes for CASSHPDRGRNTGELFF. J is TRBJ2-2 and V is TRBV4-1, with TRBD1 matching 10 bases. Trimming cost V 3 bases and J 2 bases; bases outside gene matches: 6. CDR1 and CDR2 (germline): MGHRA, YSYEKL. The CDR3 runs 17 residues.

This chain connects TRBV6-2 or TRBV6-3 to TRBJ2-5, with 7 bases matching TRBD2. The trim removed 2 bases at V and 1 base at J, leaving 4 bases unmatched. The CDR3 length is 15 residues. Germline V gene data show CDR1 as MNHEY and CDR2 as SVGEGT. The CDR3 nucleotides read TGTGCCAGCAGTTACGTGCCGGGGGGCCAAGAGACCCAGTACTTC. Its translation is CASSYVPGGQETQYF.

This clonotype was recorded many times. The chain recombines TRBV7-8 with TRBJ1-5; D might be TRBD1 (6 bases). The germline V gene encodes CDR1 SGHVS and CDR2 FQNEAQ. Trimming left V 1 base short and J 5 bases short, with 12 bases between. The CDR3 has 15 residues. In DNA, the CDR3 is TGTGCCAGCAGCTTAGTTGCCAGGGGTTATCAGCCCCAGCATTTT. Translation gives CASSLVARGYQPQHF.

This chain uses TRBV7-6 with TRBJ2-1; 9 bases are a match to TRBD1. This CDR3 contains 15 residues. Germline V CDR1 and CDR2: SGHVS, FNYEAQ. V shed 5 bases and J 2 bases; nucleotides not matched to a gene: 4. The CDR3 coding sequence is TGTGCCAGCAGCGTCGGGACAGGGCCCTACAATGAGCAGTTCTTC. Translated, it gives CASSVGTGPYNEQFF.

The chain recombines TRBV20-1 with TRBJ2-7; D may correspond to TRBD1 or TRBD2 (7 bases each). Germline CDR1 and CDR2: DFQATT and SNEGSKA (reference sequence). The V end was cut by 3 bases, the J end by 3 bases, with 12 bases between. The length of the CDR3 is 13 residues. The CDR3 protein is CSARGRGGYEQYF. The CDR3 bases are TGCAGTGCTAGGGGCAGGGGGGGCTACGAGCAGTACTTC.

The J gene is TRBJ1-1, the V gene TRBV29-1, with D unresolved. In germline, CDR1 is SQVTM, CDR2 ANQGSEA. Trimming took 7 bases from V and 2 from J, leaving 14 bases between them. The CDR3 has 13 residues. The CDR3 here is CSALDNPNTEAFF. In DNA, the CDR3 is TGCAGCGCCCTAGATAACCCCAACACTGAAGCTTTCTTT.

This clonotype was counted at least ten times. The chain combines TRBV6-5 with TRBJ2-2; TRBD2 matches at 9 bases. This CDR3 comprises 16 residues. In germline, CDR1 is MNHEY, CDR2 SVGAGI. V gave up 1 base and J gave up 4 bases; unmatched junction bases: 4. The CDR3 coding sequence is TGTGCCAGCAGTTACTTCCTAGCGGGGCGCACCGGGGAGCTGTTTTTT. Protein sequence: CASSYFLAGRTGELFF.

CDR3 residues: CASSLIGVESSSYNSPLHF. In DNA, the CDR3 is TGTGCCAGCAGTTTGATAGGGGTCGAGTCAAGCTCCTATAATTCACCCCTCCACTTT. V is TRBV6-5 and J is TRBJ1-6, with D possibly matching TRBD1 (5 bases). Germline assignment: CDR1 MNHEY and CDR2 SVGAGI. There are 19 residues in the CDR3. Trimming pared 4 bases from V and 0 bases from J, leaving 19 bases between.